A selection of T cell receptor beta chains follows, all from one sample in a study of PD-1 blockade in classical Hodgkin lymphoma. The repertoire was sequenced with immunoSEQ multiplex PCR; TCRdb's copy has only in-frame clones and lacks some. The sample records about 30,000 clones, around 90% being singletons. Source material: CD4+ T cells from blood. These TCRs come from a human donor with classical Hodgkin lymphoma. Both conserved end residues are trimmed from each CDR3. Each record gives: J gene, V gene, CDR3 protein.

J: TRBJ2-3
V: TRBV18
CDR3: ASSPKTGTDTQY

J: TRBJ2-1
V: TRBV5-1
CDR3: ASSLAGTTAYNEQF

J: TRBJ2-7
V: TRBV4-1
CDR3: ASSLRTSSYEQY

J: TRBJ2-5
V: TRBV5-4
CDR3: ASSPRAGGEETQY

J: TRBJ2-7
V: TRBV5-4
CDR3: ASSLRGSYEQY

J: TRBJ1-4
V: TRBV18
CDR3: ASFLTQSDEKLF

J: TRBJ1-3
V: TRBV9
CDR3: ASSVSGTFGNTIY

J: TRBJ1-1
V: TRBV9
CDR3: ATAGGNTEAF

J: TRBJ2-1
V: TRBV2
CDR3: ASSPGGAGDHNEQF

J: TRBJ1-2
V: TRBV5-4
CDR3: ASSSNRQGSGTNYGYT

J: TRBJ2-2
V: TRBV25-1
CDR3: ASSGARPGQNTGELF

J: TRBJ2-1
V: TRBV6-6
CDR3: ASSYSNRGESEQF

J: TRBJ2-5
V: TRBV6-5
CDR3: ASSFGPTRETQY

J: TRBJ1-4
V: TRBV5-1
CDR3: ASSLHLGGRGEKLF

J: TRBJ2-5
V: TRBV5-1
CDR3: ASSPQGAAGETQY

J: TRBJ1-1
V: TRBV2
CDR3: ASRVDRGGEAF

J: TRBJ2-2
V: TRBV5-1
CDR3: ASSFGTGGPMTGELF